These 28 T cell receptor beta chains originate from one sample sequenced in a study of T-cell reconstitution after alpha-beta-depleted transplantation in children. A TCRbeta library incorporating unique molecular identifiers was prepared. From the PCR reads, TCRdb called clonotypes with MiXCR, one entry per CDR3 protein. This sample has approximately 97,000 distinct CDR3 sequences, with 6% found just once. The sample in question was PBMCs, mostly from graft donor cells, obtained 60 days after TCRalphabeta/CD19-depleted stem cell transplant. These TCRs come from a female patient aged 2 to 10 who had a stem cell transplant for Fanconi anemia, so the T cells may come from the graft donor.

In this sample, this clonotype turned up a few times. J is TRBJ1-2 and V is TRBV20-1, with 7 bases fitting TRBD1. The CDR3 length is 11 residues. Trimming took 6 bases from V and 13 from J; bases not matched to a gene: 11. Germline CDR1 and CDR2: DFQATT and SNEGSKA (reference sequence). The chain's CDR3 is CSAHMTGLVTF. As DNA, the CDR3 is TGCAGTGCCCACATGACAGGGCTCGTCACCTTC.

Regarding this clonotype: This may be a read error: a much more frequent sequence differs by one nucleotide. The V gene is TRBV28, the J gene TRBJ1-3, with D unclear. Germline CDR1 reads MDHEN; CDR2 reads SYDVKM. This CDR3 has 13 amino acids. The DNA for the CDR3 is TGTGCCACCAGTTTTTGGAGTTTAGGGACCATATATTTT. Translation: CATSFWSLGTIYF.

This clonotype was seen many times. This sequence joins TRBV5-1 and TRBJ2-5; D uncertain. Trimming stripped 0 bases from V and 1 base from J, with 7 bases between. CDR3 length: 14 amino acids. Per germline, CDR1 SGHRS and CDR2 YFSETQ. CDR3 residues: CASSLVQSQETQYF. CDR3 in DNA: TGCGCCAGCAGCTTGGTTCAATCCCAAGAGACCCAGTACTTC.

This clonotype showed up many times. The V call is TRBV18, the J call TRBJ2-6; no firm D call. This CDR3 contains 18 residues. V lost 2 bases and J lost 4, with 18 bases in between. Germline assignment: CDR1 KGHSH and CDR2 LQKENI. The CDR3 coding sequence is TGTGCCAGCTCACCAAGCGTGAGTTTGAGAGCCGGGGCCAACGTCCTGACTTTC. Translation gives CASSPSVSLRAGANVLTF. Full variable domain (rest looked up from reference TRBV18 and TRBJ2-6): NAGVMQNPRHLVRRRGQEARLRCSPMKGHSHVYWYRQLPEEGLKFMVYLQKENIIDESGMPKERFSAEFPKEGPSILRIQQVVRGDSAAYFCASSPSVSLRAGANVLTFGAGSRLTVL.

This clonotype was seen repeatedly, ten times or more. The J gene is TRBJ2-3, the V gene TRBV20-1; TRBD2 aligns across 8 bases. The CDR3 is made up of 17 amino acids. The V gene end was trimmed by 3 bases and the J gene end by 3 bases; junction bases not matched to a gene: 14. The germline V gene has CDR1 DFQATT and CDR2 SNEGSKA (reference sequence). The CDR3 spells CSASIGLAGLSTDTQYF. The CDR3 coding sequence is TGCAGTGCTAGCATCGGTTTAGCGGGGCTATCAACAGATACGCAGTATTTT.

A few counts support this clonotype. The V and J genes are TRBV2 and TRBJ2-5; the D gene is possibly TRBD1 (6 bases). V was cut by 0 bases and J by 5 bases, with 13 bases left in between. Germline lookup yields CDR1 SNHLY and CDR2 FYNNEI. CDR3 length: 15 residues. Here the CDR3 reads CASSEATGPSETQYF. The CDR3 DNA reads TGTGCCAGCAGTGAAGCGACAGGCCCGAGCGAGACCCAGTACTTC.

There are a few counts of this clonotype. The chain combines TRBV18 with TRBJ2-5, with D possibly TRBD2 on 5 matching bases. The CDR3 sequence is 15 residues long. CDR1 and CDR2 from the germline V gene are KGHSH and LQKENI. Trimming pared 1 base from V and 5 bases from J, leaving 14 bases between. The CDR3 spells CASSPLGTGRETQYF. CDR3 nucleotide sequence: TGTGCCAGCTCACCACTCGGAACGGGAAGGGAGACCCAGTACTTC.

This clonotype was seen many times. CDR3: CASSPGLADYNEQFF. CDR3 sequence (DNA): TGTGCCAGCAGTCCAGGACTAGCGGACTACAATGAGCAGTTCTTC. This sequence joins TRBV27 and TRBJ2-1, with 10 bases that match TRBD2. V lost 5 bases, J lost 3 bases, and 4 bases stayed unmatched. This CDR3 has 15 residues. The V gene's germline CDR1 is MNHEY and CDR2 SMNVEV (reference sequence).

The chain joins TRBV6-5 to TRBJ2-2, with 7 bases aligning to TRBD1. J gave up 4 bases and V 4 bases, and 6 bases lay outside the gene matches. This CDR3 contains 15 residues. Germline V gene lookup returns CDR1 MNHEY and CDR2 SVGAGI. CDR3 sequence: CASSFQGVGTGELFF. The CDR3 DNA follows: TGTGCCAGCAGTTTTCAGGGGGTTGGCACCGGGGAGCTGTTTTTT.

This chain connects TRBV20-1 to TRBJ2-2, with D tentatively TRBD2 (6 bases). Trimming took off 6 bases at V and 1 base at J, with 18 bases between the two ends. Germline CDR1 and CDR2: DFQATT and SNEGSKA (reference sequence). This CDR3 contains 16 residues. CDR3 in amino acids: CSAVPLRRGNTGELFF. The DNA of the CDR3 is TGCAGTGCCGTCCCTCTTCGGAGGGGGAACACCGGGGAGCTGTTTTTT.

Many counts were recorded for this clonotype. The CDR3 nucleotides are TGTGCCAGCAGCCTTAGCGGGAGCGGCACCGGGGAGCTGTTTTTT. This encodes CASSLSGSGTGELFF. The rearrangement joins TRBV7-3 to TRBJ2-2, with 9 bases matching TRBD2. This CDR3 has 15 amino acids. The germline gives CDR1 SGHTA, CDR2 FQGTGA. V shed 5 bases and J 4 bases; nucleotides not matched to a gene: 5.

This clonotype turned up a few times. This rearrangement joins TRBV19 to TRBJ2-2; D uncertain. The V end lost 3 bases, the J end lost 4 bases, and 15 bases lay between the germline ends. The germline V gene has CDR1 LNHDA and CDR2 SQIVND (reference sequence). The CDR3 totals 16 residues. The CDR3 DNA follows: TGTGCCAGTAGTATGGTTTCGGGCGTAACCACCGGGGAGCTGTTTTTT. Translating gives CASSMVSGVTTGELFF.

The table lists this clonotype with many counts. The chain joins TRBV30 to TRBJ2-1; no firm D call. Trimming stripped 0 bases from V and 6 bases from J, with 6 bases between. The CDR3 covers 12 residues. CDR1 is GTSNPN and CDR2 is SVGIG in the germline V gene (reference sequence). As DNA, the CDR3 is TGTGCCTGGAGTGTGCTAGGCAATGAGCAGTTCTTC. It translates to CAWSVLGNEQFF. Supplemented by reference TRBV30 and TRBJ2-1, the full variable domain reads SQTIHQWPATLVQPVGSPLSLECTVEGTSNPNLYWYRQAAGRGLQLLFYSVGIGQISSEVPQNLSASRPQDRQFILSSKKLLLSDSGFYLCAWSVLGNEQFFGPGTRLTVL.

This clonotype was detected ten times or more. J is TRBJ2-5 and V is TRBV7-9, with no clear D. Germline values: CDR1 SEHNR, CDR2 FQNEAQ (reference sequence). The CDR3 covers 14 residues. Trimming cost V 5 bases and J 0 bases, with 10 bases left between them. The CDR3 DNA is TGTGCCAGCAGCACCAACTCGTACCAAGAGACCCAGTACTTC. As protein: CASSTNSYQETQYF.

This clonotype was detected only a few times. CDR3 in amino acids: CASSLKGQVQETQYF. The CDR3, as DNA: TGTGCCAGCAGCTTAAAGGGACAGGTTCAAGAGACCCAGTACTTC. The J gene is TRBJ2-5, the V gene TRBV7-9; TRBD1 matches at 8 bases. V trimming: 2 bases; J trimming: 2 bases; junction bases outside the gene matches: 4. Germline V CDR1 and CDR2: SEHNR, FQNEAQ (reference sequence). The CDR3 is made up of 15 amino acids.

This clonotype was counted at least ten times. CDR3 DNA: TGTGCCAGCAGCTTAGCGTCCAGGAACACCGGGGAGCTGTTTTTT. Amino acid sequence: CASSLASRNTGELFF. The V gene is TRBV7-2, the J gene TRBJ2-2, with D hard to call. CDR3 length: 15 residues. The V end lost 0 bases, the J end lost 1 base, and 6 bases lay between the germline ends. Looked up from germline, CDR1 is SGHTA and CDR2 is FQGNSA.

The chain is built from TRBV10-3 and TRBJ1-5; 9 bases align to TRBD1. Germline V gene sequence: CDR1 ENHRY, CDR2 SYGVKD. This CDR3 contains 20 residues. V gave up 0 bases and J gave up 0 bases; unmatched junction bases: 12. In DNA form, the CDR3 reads TGTGCCATCAGTGAGTCGAGTACGGGACAGGGAATTCTTAGCAATCAGCCCCAGCATTTT. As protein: CAISESSTGQGILSNQPQHF.

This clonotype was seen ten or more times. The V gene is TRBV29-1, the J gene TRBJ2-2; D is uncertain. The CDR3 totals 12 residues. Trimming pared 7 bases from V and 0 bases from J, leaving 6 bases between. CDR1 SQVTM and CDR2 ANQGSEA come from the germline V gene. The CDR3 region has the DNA TGCAGCGGTGGCACGAACACCGGGGAGCTGTTTTTT. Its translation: CSGGTNTGELFF.

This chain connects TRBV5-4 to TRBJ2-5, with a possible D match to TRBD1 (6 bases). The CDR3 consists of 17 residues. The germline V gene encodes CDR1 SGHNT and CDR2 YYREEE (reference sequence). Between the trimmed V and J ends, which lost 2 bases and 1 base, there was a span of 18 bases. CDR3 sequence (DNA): TGTGCCAGCAGCTTCATGGGGACATACATCCTCCAAGAGACCCAGTACTTC. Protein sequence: CASSFMGTYILQETQYF.

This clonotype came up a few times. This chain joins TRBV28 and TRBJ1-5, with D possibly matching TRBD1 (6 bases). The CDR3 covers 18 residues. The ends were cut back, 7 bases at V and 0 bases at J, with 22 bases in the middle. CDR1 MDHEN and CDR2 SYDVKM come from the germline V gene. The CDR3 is CASKGSGAEKYSNQPQHF. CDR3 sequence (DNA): TGTGCCAGCAAGGGGTCAGGGGCAGAAAAATATAGCAATCAGCCCCAGCATTTT.

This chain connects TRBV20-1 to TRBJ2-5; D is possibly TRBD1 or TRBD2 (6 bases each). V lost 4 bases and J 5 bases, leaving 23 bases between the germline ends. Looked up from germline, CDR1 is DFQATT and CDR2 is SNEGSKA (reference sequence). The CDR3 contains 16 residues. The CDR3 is CSATRGRDGIPETQYF. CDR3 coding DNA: TGCAGTGCTACTCGGGGGCGGGACGGAATCCCCGAGACCCAGTACTTC.

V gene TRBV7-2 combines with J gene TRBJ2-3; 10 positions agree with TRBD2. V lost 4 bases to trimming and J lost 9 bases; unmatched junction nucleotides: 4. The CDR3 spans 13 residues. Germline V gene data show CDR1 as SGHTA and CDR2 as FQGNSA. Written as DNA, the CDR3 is TGTGCCAGCAGCTCCCTTAGCGGGGGGACGCAGTATTTT. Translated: CASSSLSGGTQYF. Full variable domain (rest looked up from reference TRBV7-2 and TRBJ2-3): GAGVSQSPSNKVTEKGKDVELRCDPISGHTALYWYRQSLGQGLEFLIYFQGNSAPDKSGLPSDRFSAERTGGSVSTLTIQRTQQEDSAVYLCASSSLSGGTQYFGPGTRLTVL.

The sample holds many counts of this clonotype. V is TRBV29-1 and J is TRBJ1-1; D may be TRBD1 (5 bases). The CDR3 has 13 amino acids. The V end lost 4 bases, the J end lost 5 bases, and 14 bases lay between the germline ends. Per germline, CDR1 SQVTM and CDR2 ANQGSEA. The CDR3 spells CSVAQGRRTEAFF. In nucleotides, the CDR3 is TGCAGCGTTGCTCAGGGTCGGAGGACTGAAGCTTTCTTT.

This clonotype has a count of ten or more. CDR3 sequence: CSASQPGAGGRYNEQFF. The CDR3 DNA reads TGCAGTGCTAGCCAACCGGGAGCGGGGGGGAGGTACAATGAGCAGTTCTTC. The chain links TRBV20-1 to TRBJ2-1; 10 nucleotides agree with TRBD2. There are 17 residues in the CDR3. Germline assignment: CDR1 DFQATT and CDR2 SNEGSKA (reference sequence). V gave up 3 bases and J gave up 4 bases; unmatched junction bases: 12.

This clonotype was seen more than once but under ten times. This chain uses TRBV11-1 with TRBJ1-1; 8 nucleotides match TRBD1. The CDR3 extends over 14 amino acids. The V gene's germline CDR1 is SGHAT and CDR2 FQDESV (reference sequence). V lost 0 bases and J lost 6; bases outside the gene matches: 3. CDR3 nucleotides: TGTGCCAGCAGCTTAGCGACAGGGGTCGCTGAAGCTTTCTTT. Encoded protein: CASSLATGVAEAFF.

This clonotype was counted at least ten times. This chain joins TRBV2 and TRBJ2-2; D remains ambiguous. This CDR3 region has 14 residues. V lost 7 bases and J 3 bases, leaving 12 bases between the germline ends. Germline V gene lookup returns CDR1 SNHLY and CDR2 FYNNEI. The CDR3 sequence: CASTQVRDTGELFF. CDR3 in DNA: TGTGCCAGCACTCAAGTCCGGGACACCGGGGAGCTGTTTTTT. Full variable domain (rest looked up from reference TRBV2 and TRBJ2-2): EPEVTQTPSHQVTQMGQEVILRCVPISNHLYFYWYRQILGQKVEFLVSFYNNEISEKSEIFDDQFSVERPDGSNFTLKIRSTKLEDSAMYFCASTQVRDTGELFFGEGSRLTVL.

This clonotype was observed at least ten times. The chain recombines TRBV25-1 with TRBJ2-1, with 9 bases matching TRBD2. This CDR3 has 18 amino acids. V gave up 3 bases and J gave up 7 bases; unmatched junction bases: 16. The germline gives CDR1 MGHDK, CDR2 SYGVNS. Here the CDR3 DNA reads TGTGCCAGCAGTGATGCCGCGGGAGGGGCAGGGCGCTGGAATGAGCAGTTCTTC. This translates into CASSDAAGGAGRWNEQFF.

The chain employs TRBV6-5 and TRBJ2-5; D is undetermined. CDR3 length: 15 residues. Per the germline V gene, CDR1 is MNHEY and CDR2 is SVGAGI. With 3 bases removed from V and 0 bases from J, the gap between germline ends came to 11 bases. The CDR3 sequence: CASSYPERYQETQYF. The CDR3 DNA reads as TGTGCCAGCAGTTATCCGGAGAGGTACCAAGAGACCCAGTACTTC.